This TCR beta chain stems from a study of early T cells in non-severe SARS-CoV-2 infection (dated by TCRdb to 2020 to 2022). Regarding the complete study: Because TCR sequencing was done on bulk RNA from unsorted whole blood, the alpha and beta chains could not be paired.

Library method: 5' RACE. Sequencing took place on a NextSeq 500. The TCR library protocol attached unique molecular identifiers to individual cDNA molecules to correct for sequencing error and PCR bias. TCR alpha and beta chains were both sequenced, and the abundances of alpha and beta sequences in each sample were closely correlated with each other. In the paper's pipeline: Decombinator V4 was used to perform V gene, J gene and CDR3 annotation of TCR sequences. TCRs were defined as expanded if a significant change between any two time points was detected under a Poisson model with p below 0.0001. TCR abundances were normalised to the total number of TCRs sequenced per sample and expressed as counts per million. VDJdb, accessed 1 November 2021, was searched for CMV, EBV and SARS-CoV-2 annotated TCRs, with TCRs annotated for multiple antigens excluded. TCRdb reworked the public reads: Q25 trimming with fastp, MiXCR clone assembly, productive beta chains retained. A single entry per CDR3 protein holds the most common genes and DNA from its merged rows. None of the V and J calls come from the authors' own analysis; TCRdb made them. In all, the sample holds 70,000 to 75,000 distinct CDR3 sequences, and over 9% of those were seen once. Around 3.8% of the sample is held by the ten biggest clonotypes.

A case-control design nested within a healthcare worker cohort in London, UK, was used, with weekly nasopharyngeal swab PCR tests and blood sampling performed. Healthcare workers were recruited between 23 and 31 March 2020, during the week of the UK lockdown, and were followed weekly for up to roughly 15 weeks. This clonotype was recorded only once. Its antigen specificity is not known. It has no much larger one-base neighbor in the sample; base qualities were not kept. A single read offers scant evidence. The paper as a whole reports these results and caveats: VDJdb matching was skewed toward anti-spike CD8 responses and likely underestimated virus-specific expansions, missing private and CD4 specificities.

Sequencing was performed on whole blood. The clonotype was recovered from an adult who was a healthcare worker with PCR-confirmed SARS-CoV-2 infection or an uninfected control (not recorded which).

This receptor carries the CDR3 CASGHRRNTEAFF. The DNA sequence is given as TGTGCTAGTGGCCACCGACGGAACACTGAAGCTTTCTTT. The chain joins TRBV12-5 to TRBJ1-1; the D gene remains uncertain. Looking up the germline V gene yields CDR1 LGHNT and CDR2 FRNRAP. V and J lose 6 bases and 1 base, and a span of 9 bases separates them. The CDR3 sequence holds 13 residues, the cysteine and phenylalanine included. Only CDR3 DNA remains: 39 bases, in frame from the first base. The entire variable domain, with the stretches around the CDR3 drawn from the reference TRBV12-5 and TRBJ1-1 proteins, is DARVTQTPRHKVTEMGQEVTMRCQPILGHNTVFWYRQTMMQGLELLAYFRNRAPLDDSGMPKDRFSAEMPDATLATLKIQPSEPRDSAVYFCASGHRRNTEAFFGQGTRLTVV.